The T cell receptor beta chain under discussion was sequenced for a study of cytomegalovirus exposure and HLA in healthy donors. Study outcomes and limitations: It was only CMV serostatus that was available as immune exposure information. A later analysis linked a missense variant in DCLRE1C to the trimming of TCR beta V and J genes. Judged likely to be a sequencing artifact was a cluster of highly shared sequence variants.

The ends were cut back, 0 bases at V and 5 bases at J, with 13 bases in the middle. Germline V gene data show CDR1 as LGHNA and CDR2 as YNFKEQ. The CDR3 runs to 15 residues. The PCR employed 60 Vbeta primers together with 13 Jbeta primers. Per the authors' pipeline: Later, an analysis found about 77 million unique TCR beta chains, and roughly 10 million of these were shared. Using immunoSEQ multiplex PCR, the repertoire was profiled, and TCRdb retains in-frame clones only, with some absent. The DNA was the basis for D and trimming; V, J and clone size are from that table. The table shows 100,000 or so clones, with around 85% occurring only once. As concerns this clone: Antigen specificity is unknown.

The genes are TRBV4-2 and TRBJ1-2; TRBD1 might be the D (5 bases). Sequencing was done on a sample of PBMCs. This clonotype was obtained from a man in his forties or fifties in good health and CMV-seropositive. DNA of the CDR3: TGTGCCAGCAGCCAAGATCCGACAGTGATGTATGGCTACACCTTC. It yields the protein CASSQDPTVMYGYTF.